The 14 T cell receptor beta chains reported below all come from one sample, sequenced in a study of blood T cells in healthy people across ages. The second PCR ran about 6 to 12 cycles with a sample-barcoded 5' primer and J-beta primers. From the 5' RACE reads, TCRdb called clonotypes with MiXCR, one entry per CDR3 protein. The table lists around 1.7 million distinct CDR3 sequences, 28% of them singletons. The specimen sequenced was blood. The receptors stem from a young woman in good health.

In its sample, this clonotype was seen a few times. V and J are TRBV25-1 and TRBJ1-2, with D possibly being TRBD1 (5 bases). This CDR3 comprises 16 residues. From germline, CDR1 is MGHDK and CDR2 SYGVNS. Trimming took 4 bases from V and 8 from J, leaving 23 bases between them. The CDR3 DNA reads TGTGCCAGCAGTGCCCCCGGGACTGCTCTCGGCGGGGGCTACACCTTC. Translated, it gives CASSAPGTALGGGYTF.

As concerns this clonotype: This sequence may be a read error, since a much larger clone differs from it by one base. The chain uses TRBV4-1 and TRBJ2-5; D remains unclear. The end of the DNA is better explained by TRBJ2-7, so the J call may be wrong. This CDR3 has 13 residues. Germline lookup yields CDR1 MGHRA and CDR2 YSYEKL. CDR3 amino acids: CASSHEMGSEQYF. For the CDR3, the DNA is TGCGCCAGCAGCCACGAGATGGGAAGCGAGCAGTACTTC.

The V and J genes are TRBV3-1 and TRBJ2-1; D is unresolved. V gave up 6 bases and J gave up 10 bases, with 19 bases separating them. This CDR3 comprises 14 residues. Germline V gene data show CDR1 as LGHDT and CDR2 as YNNKEL (reference sequence). In DNA form, the CDR3 reads TGTGCCAGCAGAATAAGAGCAGGCGTGGGGGAGCAGTTCTTC. Encoded protein: CASRIRAGVGEQFF.

The chain links TRBV2 to TRBJ1-2; possibly TRBD1 for D (6 bases). The CDR3 is 12 amino acids. Trimming pared 3 bases from V and 7 bases from J, leaving 9 bases between. Germline V gives CDR1 SNHLY, CDR2 FYNNEI. The CDR3: CASSERTVGYTF. For the CDR3, the DNA is TGTGCCAGCAGTGAGCGGACAGTTGGCTACACCTTC.

The gene calls are TRBV7-6 and TRBJ2-1, with TRBD2 identical over 7 bases. The V and J ends lost 3 bases and 9 bases, in that order; junction bases with no gene match: 8. The V gene's germline CDR1 is SGHVS and CDR2 FNYEAQ. CDR3 size: 14 residues. CDR3 sequence reads: CASSLGGLSGEQFF. In DNA form, the CDR3 reads TGTGCCAGCAGCTTGGGGGGACTAAGCGGTGAGCAGTTCTTC.

This clonotype was counted a few times. The chain joins TRBV7-9 to TRBJ2-4; 8 bases line up with TRBD2. Germline loops: CDR1 SEHNR, CDR2 FQNEAQ (reference sequence). J lost 13 bases, V lost 5 bases, and 10 bases had no gene match. The CDR3 consists of 13 residues. The CDR3 sequence: CASSRAGVGEQYF. As DNA, the CDR3 is TGTGCCAGCAGCCGAGCGGGAGTAGGTGAGCAGTACTTC. The whole variable domain, remainder taken from reference TRBV7-9 and TRBJ2-4, is DTGVSQNPRHKITKRGQNVTFRCDPISEHNRLYWYRQTLGQGPEFLTYFQNEAQLEKSRLLSDRFSAERPKGSFSTLEIQRTEQGDSAMYLCASSRAGVGEQYFGAGTRLSVL.

This clonotype occurred a few times. A much larger clone is a single base away; this may be a read error. The CDR3 DNA reads TGTGCCAGCAGCTTAGTCCTAGCTTCCAATGAGCAGTACTTC. Its protein product is CASSLVLASNEQYF. The chain joins TRBV7-2 to TRBJ2-4, with a weak D call TRBD2 (5 bases). This CDR3 spans 14 amino acids. V lost 1 base to trimming and J lost 13 bases, with 17 bases between them. Germline V gene data show CDR1 as SGHTA and CDR2 as FQGNSA.

The V gene is TRBV12-3 or TRBV12-4, the J gene TRBJ2-1; D call uncertain. V was pared by 1 base and J by 12 bases, with 13 bases between. CDR3 size: 13 residues. CDR3 coding DNA: TGTGCCAGCAGTTTAGGGACCCAAGCGCCGCAGTTCTTC. Translating gives CASSLGTQAPQFF.

V is TRBV5-1 and J is TRBJ1-2; no clear D. V shed 0 bases and J shed 4 bases, with 19 bases lying between them. The CDR3 has 17 residues. CDR1 is SGHRS and CDR2 is YFSETQ in the germline V gene. The CDR3 coding sequence is TGCGCCAGCAGCTTGGTGTTGGCGACCGATAAATTCTATGGCTACACCTTC. This gives the protein CASSLVLATDKFYGYTF.

V is TRBV30 and J is TRBJ1-2, with D possibly TRBD1 on 5 matching bases. Germline assignment: CDR1 GTSNPN and CDR2 SVGIG (reference sequence). The CDR3 runs 13 residues. V lost 0 bases and J 6 bases, leaving 11 bases between the germline ends. The CDR3 DNA is TGTGCCTGGAGTGTAACGCCGGGGCATGGCTACACCTTC. Protein: CAWSVTPGHGYTF.

As regards this clonotype: Mismatch with germline at one junction end may stem from a read error. V usage is TRBV7-9 and J usage is TRBJ2-5; D is possibly TRBD2 (5 bases). Germline CDR1 SEHNR, CDR2 FQNEAQ (reference sequence). This CDR3 region has 15 residues. The CDR3 nucleotides read TGTGCCAGCAGCTTATGGCGAAGGGCTGGGGAGACCCAGTATTTC. This gives the protein CASSLWRRAGETQYF.

There are a few counts of this clonotype. V is TRBV6-6 and J is TRBJ1-1; D not certain. Trimming shortened V by 7 bases and J by 4 bases, and 10 bases separated the two germline ends. The CDR3 is made up of 12 amino acids. Germline V lookup: CDR1 MNHNY, CDR2 SVGAGI (reference sequence). The CDR3 DNA reads as TGTGCCAGCAATAAGGGAACCACTGAAGCTTTCTTT. Translated: CASNKGTTEAFF.

The chain joins TRBV10-3 to TRBJ1-5, with 10 nucleotides matching TRBD1. CDR1 ENHRY and CDR2 SYGVKD come from the germline V gene. V trimming: 7 bases; J trimming: 4 bases; junction bases outside the gene matches: 1. The CDR3 runs 13 residues. The CDR3 region is CAIKGQGNQPQHF. In DNA, the CDR3 is TGTGCCATCAAGGGACAGGGGAATCAGCCCCAGCATTTT.

The V gene is TRBV6-4, the J gene TRBJ1-2; D unresolved. The CDR3 consists of 14 residues. Germline V CDR1 and CDR2: MRHNA, SNTAGT. V was pared by 0 bases and J by 5 bases, with 10 bases between. The chain's CDR3 is CASSDSSPPYGYTF. The DNA of the CDR3 is TGTGCCAGCAGTGACTCTAGCCCCCCTTATGGCTACACCTTC.